The 14 T cell receptor beta chains below all came from one sample that was sequenced in a study of CD8 T cells in ankylosing spondylitis. TCRdb reanalysed the 5' RACE reads using MiXCR and keeps one entry per CDR3 protein. The data show 200,000 or so distinct CDR3 sequences, with about 20% seen just once and around 4% held by the top ten. Sequencing was done on a sample of blood, either unsorted or a sorted T cell fraction (not recorded which). Receptors originate from a male donor aged 10-29 years with ankylosing spondylitis or in good health (not recorded which).

The chain uses TRBV20-1 and TRBJ2-7; 10 bases agree with TRBD2. Germline values: CDR1 DFQATT, CDR2 SNEGSKA (reference sequence). CDR3 length equals 15 residues. V shed 0 bases, J shed 4 bases, and the junction held 6 bases outside the gene matches. The CDR3 sequence is CSARDPSGSRYEQYF. Here the CDR3 DNA reads TGCAGTGCTAGAGATCCTAGCGGGAGTCGGTACGAGCAGTACTTC.

The sample holds many counts of this clonotype. The chain uses TRBV29-1 and TRBJ2-3, with D tentatively TRBD2 (6 bases). CDR1 is SQVTM, CDR2 ANQGSEA, per germline. Trimming took 4 bases from V and 3 from J, leaving 11 bases between them. The CDR3 spans 13 residues. CDR3 in amino acids: CSVAGVGTDTQYF. The DNA of the CDR3 is TGCAGCGTTGCGGGAGTAGGTACAGATACGCAGTATTTT.

This clonotype was picked up many times. V usage is TRBV30 and J usage is TRBJ2-7, with TRBD1 identical over 7 bases. Germline CDR1 reads GTSNPN; CDR2 reads SVGIG (reference sequence). CDR3 length: 12 residues. Trimming removed 3 bases from V and 6 bases from J; junction bases left unmatched: 5. The CDR3 sequence is CAWRDRLPEQYF. In DNA form, the CDR3 reads TGTGCCTGGAGGGACAGGCTCCCCGAGCAGTACTTC.

This clonotype was observed many times. The chain couples TRBV20-1 to TRBJ2-5; perhaps TRBD2 as D (5 bases). The germline gives CDR1 DFQATT, CDR2 SNEGSKA (reference sequence). The CDR3 is 14 amino acids. Trimming pared 7 bases from V and 3 bases from J, leaving 18 bases between. Written as DNA, the CDR3 is TGCAGTGGCGGGCCAGCTGCTACTGAAGAGACCCAGTACTTC. Translating it yields CSGGPAATEETQYF.

This clonotype was seen at least ten times. J is TRBJ2-7 and V is TRBV7-9; D uncertain. V was shortened by 5 bases and J by 5 bases, with 7 bases between the two germline ends. The CDR3 covers 11 residues. CDR1 and CDR2 from the germline V gene are SEHNR and FQNEAQ (reference sequence). The CDR3 coding sequence is TGTGCCAGCAGCCGAACGGACGAGCAGTACGTC. Translation: CASSRTDEQYV.

This clonotype showed up many times. J is TRBJ2-1 and V is TRBV12-3 or TRBV12-4, with 10 bases that match TRBD2. V dropped 3 bases and J dropped 9; count of bases not matched to a gene: 8. There are 15 residues in the CDR3. The CDR3 region has the DNA TGTGCCAGCAGTTTGATTGGAAGCGGGAGGGGTGAGCAGTTCTTC. This sequence encodes CASSLIGSGRGEQFF.

This clonotype was observed at least ten times. The chain links TRBV20-1 to TRBJ2-3; 8 positions match TRBD1. Trimming removed 3 bases from V and 6 bases from J; junction bases left unmatched: 14. CDR1 and CDR2 (germline): DFQATT, SNEGSKA (reference sequence). The CDR3 runs to 16 residues. CDR3 residues: CSARRGFGQGRDTQYF. CDR3 nucleotide sequence: TGCAGTGCTAGGAGGGGCTTTGGACAGGGCCGCGATACGCAGTATTTT.

This clonotype was seen many times. The chain uses TRBV4-1 and TRBJ2-5; no definite D call. CDR1 and CDR2 from the germline V gene are MGHRA and YSYEKL. With 1 base removed from V and 2 bases from J, the gap between germline ends came to 14 bases. The CDR3 is 16 amino acids. This CDR3 reads CASSQGLWTAQETQYF. In DNA form, the CDR3 reads TGCGCCAGCAGCCAAGGACTGTGGACCGCGCAAGAGACCCAGTACTTC.

The CDR3 loop is CASSFPFSETYNEQFF. The CDR3 nucleotides read TGTGCCAGCAGCTTCCCCTTCAGCGAGACCTACAATGAGCAGTTCTTC. This chain joins TRBV7-6 and TRBJ2-1; the D is unclear. The V end lost 3 bases, the J end lost 2 bases, and 14 bases lay between the germline ends. Germline loops: CDR1 SGHVS, CDR2 FNYEAQ. The CDR3 contains 16 residues.

The table lists this clonotype with many counts. The chain uses TRBV5-1 and TRBJ2-3, with 12 bases that match TRBD2. V lost 3 bases and J lost 0; bases outside the gene matches: 2. The CDR3 has 16 residues. Germline values: CDR1 SGHRS, CDR2 YFSETQ. CDR3 loop: CASSSTSGSSTDTQYF. Here the CDR3 DNA reads TGCGCCAGCAGCTCGACTAGCGGGAGCAGCACAGATACGCAGTATTTT.

The V gene is TRBV29-1, the J gene TRBJ2-3; D might be TRBD2 (5 bases). Trimming removed 6 bases at V and 6 bases at J, with 10 bases between. This CDR3 comprises 11 residues. Germline V CDR1 and CDR2: SQVTM, ANQGSEA. The CDR3 protein is CSVRPGDTQYF. The CDR3 nucleotides read TGCAGCGTACGTCCGGGGGATACGCAGTATTTT.

This clonotype was seen repeatedly, ten times or more. V gene TRBV29-1 combines with J gene TRBJ1-1; D might be TRBD1 (5 bases). In germline, CDR1 is SQVTM, CDR2 ANQGSEA. This CDR3 region has 14 residues. Trimming removed 4 bases from V and 2 bases from J, with 14 bases in between. DNA of the CDR3: TGCAGCGTTGGCGTGGCAGGGCCCAACACTGAAGCTTTCTTT. It translates to CSVGVAGPNTEAFF.

This clonotype appeared many times. The CDR3 reads CASSLFSGQGAKNIQYF. CDR3 bases: TGTGCCAGCAGTTTGTTTTCGGGACAGGGGGCCAAAAACATTCAGTACTTC. This chain links TRBV5-8 with TRBJ2-4; 10 bases agree with TRBD1. Germline V gene data show CDR1 as SGHTS and CDR2 as YDEGEE. The CDR3 contains 17 residues. The junction had 9 bases not matched to a gene; V was cut back by 5 bases and J by 1 base.

The chain is built from TRBV20-1 and TRBJ2-1, with 10 bases aligning to TRBD2. Germline CDR1 and CDR2: DFQATT and SNEGSKA (reference sequence). This CDR3 is 14 amino acids long. V lost 6 bases and J lost 2; bases outside the gene matches: 4. Here the CDR3 DNA reads TGCAGTGCGAAACTAGCGGGAACCTACAATGAGCAGTTCTTC. Protein sequence: CSAKLAGTYNEQFF.